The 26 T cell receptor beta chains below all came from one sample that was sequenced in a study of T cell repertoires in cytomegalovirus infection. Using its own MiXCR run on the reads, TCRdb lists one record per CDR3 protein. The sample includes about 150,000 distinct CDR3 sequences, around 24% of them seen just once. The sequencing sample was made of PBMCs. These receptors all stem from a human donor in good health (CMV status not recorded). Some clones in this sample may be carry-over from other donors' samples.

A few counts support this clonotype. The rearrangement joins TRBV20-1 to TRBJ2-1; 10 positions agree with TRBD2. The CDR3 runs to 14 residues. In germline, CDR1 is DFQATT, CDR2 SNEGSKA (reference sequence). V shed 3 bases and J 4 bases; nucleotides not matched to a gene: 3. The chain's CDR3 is CSASDSGGYNEQFF. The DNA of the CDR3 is TGCAGTGCTAGCGATAGCGGGGGGTACAATGAGCAGTTCTTC.

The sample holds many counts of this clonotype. The CDR3 here is CASSLLLVLNEQFF. In DNA, the CDR3 is TGTGCCAGCAGCTTATTGCTAGTTCTCAATGAGCAGTTCTTC. V usage is TRBV7-2 and J usage is TRBJ2-1, with no clear D. This CDR3 region has 14 residues. V shed 2 bases and J shed 6 bases, with 11 bases lying between them. Germline V gives CDR1 SGHTA, CDR2 FQGNSA. The full variable domain, with the rest looked up from reference TRBV7-2 and TRBJ2-1, is GAGVSQSPSNKVTEKGKDVELRCDPISGHTALYWYRQSLGQGLEFLIYFQGNSAPDKSGLPSDRFSAERTGGSVSTLTIQRTQQEDSAVYLCASSLLLVLNEQFFGPGTRLTVL.

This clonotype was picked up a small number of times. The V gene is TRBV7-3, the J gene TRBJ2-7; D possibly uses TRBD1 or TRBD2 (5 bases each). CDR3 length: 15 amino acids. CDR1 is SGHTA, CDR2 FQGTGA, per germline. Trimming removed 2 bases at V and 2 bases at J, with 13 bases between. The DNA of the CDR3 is TGTGCCAGCAGCTTATCGGCAGGGAGCCCCTACGAGCAGTACTTC. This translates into CASSLSAGSPYEQYF.

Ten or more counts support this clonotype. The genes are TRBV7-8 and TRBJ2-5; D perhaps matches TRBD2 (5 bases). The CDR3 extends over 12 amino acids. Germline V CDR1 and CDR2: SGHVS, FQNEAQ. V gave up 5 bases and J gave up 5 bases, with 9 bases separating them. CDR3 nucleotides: TGTGCCAGCAGCCGCGGCGGGGAGACCCAGTACTTC. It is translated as CASSRGGETQYF.

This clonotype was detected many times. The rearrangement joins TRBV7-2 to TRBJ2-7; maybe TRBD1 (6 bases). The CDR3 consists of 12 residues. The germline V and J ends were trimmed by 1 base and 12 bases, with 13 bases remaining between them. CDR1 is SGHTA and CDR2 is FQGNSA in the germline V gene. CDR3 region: CASSLDLGTTYF. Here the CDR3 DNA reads TGTGCCAGCAGCTTAGATCTGGGGACAACGTACTTC.

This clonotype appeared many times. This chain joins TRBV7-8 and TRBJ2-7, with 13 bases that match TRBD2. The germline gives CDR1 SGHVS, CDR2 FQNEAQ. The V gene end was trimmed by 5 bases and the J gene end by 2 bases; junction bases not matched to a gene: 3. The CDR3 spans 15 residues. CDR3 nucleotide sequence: TGTGCCAGCAGCGTCGGACTAGCGGGAGCCTACGAGCAGTACTTC. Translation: CASSVGLAGAYEQYF.

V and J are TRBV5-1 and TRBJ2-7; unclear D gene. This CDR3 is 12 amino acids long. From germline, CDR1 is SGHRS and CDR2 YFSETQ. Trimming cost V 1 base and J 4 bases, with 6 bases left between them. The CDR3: CASSLNAYEQYF. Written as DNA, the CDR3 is TGCGCCAGCAGCTTGAATGCGTACGAGCAGTACTTC. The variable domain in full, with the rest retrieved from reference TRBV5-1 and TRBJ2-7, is KAGVTQTPRYLIKTRGQQVTLSCSPISGHRSVSWYQQTPGQGLQFLFEYFSETQRNKGNFPGRFSGRQFSNSRSEMNVSTLELGDSALYLCASSLNAYEQYFGPGTRLTVT.

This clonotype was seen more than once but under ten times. This CDR3 reads CASSSGAGTVKETQYF. CDR3 nucleotides: TGTGCCAGCAGTTCAGGAGCGGGGACCGTTAAAGAGACCCAGTACTTC. The J gene is TRBJ2-5, the V gene TRBV2, with 7 bases identical to TRBD2. There are 16 residues in the CDR3. Germline trimming cut 5 bases from V and 3 bases from J; bases unmatched to any gene: 12. Per the germline V gene, CDR1 is SNHLY and CDR2 is FYNNEI.

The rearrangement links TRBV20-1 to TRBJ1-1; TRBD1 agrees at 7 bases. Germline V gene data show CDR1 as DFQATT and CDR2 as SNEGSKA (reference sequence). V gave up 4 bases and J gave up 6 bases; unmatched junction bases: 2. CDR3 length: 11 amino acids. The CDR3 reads CSATQGAEAFF. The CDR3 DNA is TGCAGTGCTACCCAGGGGGCTGAAGCTTTCTTT.

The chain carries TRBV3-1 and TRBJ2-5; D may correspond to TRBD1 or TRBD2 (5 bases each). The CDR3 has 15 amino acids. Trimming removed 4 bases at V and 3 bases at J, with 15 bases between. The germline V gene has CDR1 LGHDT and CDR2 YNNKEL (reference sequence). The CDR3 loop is CASSRREWGKETQYF. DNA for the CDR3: TGTGCCAGCAGCCGTCGCGAATGGGGGAAAGAGACCCAGTACTTC.

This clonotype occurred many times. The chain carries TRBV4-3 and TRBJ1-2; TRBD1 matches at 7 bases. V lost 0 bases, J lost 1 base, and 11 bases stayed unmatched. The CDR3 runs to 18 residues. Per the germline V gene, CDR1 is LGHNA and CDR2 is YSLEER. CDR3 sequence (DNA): TGCGCCAGCAGCCAAGATGTCGGGACAGCCCTTGATAACTATGGCTACACCTTC. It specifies CASSQDVGTALDNYGYTF.

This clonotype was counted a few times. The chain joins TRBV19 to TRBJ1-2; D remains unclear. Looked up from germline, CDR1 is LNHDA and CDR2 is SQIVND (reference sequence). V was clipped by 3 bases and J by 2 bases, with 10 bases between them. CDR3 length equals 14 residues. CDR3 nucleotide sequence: TGTGCCAGTAGTATTGGACGGATAAACTATGGCTACACCTTC. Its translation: CASSIGRINYGYTF.

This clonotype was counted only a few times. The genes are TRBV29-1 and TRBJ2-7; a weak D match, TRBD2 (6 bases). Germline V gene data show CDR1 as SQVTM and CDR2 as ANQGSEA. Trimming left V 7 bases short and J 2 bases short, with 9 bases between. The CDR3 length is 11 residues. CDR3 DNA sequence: TGCAGCGCGGGACTTGCCTACGAGCAGTACTTC. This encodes CSAGLAYEQYF.

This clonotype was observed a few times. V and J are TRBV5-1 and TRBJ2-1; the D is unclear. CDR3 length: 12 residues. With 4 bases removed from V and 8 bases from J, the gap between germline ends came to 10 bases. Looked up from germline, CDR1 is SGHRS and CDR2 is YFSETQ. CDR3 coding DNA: TGCGCCAGCAGCCTCTCCTCGGATGAGCAGTTCTTC. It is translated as CASSLSSDEQFF.

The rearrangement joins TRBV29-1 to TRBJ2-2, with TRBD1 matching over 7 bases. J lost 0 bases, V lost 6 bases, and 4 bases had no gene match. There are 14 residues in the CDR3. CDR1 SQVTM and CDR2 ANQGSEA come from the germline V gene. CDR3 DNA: TGCAGCGTCGGACAGGTTTCGAACACCGGGGAGCTGTTTTTT. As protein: CSVGQVSNTGELFF.

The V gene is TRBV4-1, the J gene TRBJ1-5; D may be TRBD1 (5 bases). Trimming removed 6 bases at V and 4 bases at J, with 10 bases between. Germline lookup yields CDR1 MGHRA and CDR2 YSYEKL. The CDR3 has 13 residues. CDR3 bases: TGCGCCAGCAGTCAGGGATGGAATCAGCCCCAGCATTTT. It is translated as CASSQGWNQPQHF.

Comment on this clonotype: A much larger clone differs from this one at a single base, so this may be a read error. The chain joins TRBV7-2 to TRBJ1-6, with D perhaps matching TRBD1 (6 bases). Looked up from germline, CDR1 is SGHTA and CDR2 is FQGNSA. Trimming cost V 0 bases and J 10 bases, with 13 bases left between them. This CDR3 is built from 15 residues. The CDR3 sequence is CASSLAGGTRSPLHF. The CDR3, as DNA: TGTGCCAGCAGCTTAGCAGGGGGTACTAGGTCACCCCTCCACTTT.

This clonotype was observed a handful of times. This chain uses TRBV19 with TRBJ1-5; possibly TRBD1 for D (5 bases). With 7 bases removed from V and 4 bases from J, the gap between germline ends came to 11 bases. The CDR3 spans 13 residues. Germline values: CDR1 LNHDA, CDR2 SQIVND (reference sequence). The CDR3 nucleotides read TGTGCCAGTACCTCTGAGGGGAATCAGCCCCAGCATTTT. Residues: CASTSEGNQPQHF.

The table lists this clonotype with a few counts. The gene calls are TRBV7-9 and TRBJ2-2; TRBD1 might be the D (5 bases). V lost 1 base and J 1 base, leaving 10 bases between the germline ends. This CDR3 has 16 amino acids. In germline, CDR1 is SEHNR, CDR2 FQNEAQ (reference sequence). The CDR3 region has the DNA TGTGCCAGCAGCTTAGTAGGCACAGGGAACACCGGGGAGCTGTTTTTT. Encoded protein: CASSLVGTGNTGELFF.

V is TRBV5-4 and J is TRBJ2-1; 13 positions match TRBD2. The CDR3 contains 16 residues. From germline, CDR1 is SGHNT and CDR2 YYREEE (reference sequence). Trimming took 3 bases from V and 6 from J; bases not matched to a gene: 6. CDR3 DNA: TGTGCCAGCAGCTCCGGACTAGCGGGAGTCTTCAATGAGCAGTTCTTC. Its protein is CASSSGLAGVFNEQFF.

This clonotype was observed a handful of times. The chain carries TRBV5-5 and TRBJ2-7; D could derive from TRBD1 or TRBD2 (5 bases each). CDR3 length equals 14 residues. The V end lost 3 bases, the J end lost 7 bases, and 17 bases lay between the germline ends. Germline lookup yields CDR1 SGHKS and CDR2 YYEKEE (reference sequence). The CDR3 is CASSYRDGLWEQYF. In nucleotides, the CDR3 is TGTGCCAGCAGCTACCGGGACGGTCTCTGGGAGCAGTACTTC. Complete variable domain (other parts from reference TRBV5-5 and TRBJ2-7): DAGVTQSPTHLIKTRGQQVTLRCSPISGHKSVSWYQQVLGQGPQFIFQYYEKEERGRGNFPDRFSARQFPNYSSELNVNALLLGDSALYLCASSYRDGLWEQYFGPGTRLTVT.

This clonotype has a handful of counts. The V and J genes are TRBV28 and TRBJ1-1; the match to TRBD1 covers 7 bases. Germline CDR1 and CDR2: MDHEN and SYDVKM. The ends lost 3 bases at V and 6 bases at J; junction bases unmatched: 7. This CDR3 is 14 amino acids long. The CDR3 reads CASSLRVQGAEAFF. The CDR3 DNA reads TGTGCCAGCAGTTTGAGAGTTCAGGGGGCTGAAGCTTTCTTT. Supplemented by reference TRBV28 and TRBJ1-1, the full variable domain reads DVKVTQSSRYLVKRTGEKVFLECVQDMDHENMFWYRQDPGLGLRLIYFSYDVKMKEKGDIPEGYSVSREKKERFSLILESASTNQTSMYLCASSLRVQGAEAFFGQGTRLTVV.

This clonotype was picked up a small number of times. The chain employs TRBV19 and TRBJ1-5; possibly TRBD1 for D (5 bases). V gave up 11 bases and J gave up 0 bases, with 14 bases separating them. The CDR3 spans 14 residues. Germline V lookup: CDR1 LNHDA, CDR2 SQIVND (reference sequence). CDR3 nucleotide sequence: TGTGCCGCCGCAAGACAGATTAGCAATCAGCCCCAGCATTTT. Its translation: CAAARQISNQPQHF.

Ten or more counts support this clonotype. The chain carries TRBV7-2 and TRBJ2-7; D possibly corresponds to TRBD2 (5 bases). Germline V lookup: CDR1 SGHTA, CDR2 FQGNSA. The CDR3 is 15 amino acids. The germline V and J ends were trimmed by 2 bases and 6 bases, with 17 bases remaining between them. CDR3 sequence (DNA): TGTGCCAGCAGCTTAATGGCGGGCTTGCCTCTCGAGCAGTACTTC. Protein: CASSLMAGLPLEQYF.

The CDR3 DNA reads TGCGCCAGCAGAGGAGGCGACAAGGACAATTCACCCCTCCACTTT. This gives the protein CASRGGDKDNSPLHF. V is TRBV5-1 and J is TRBJ1-6; D remains unclear. The V and J ends lost 5 bases and 7 bases respectively, with 16 bases between them. The CDR3 is 15 residues long. CDR1 and CDR2 (germline): SGHRS, YFSETQ.

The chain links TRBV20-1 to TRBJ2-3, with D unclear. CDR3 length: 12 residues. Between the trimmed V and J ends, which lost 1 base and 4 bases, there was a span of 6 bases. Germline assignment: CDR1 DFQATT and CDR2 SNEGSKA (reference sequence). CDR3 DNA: TGCAGTGCTAGAGGCCAAGCAGATACGCAGTATTTT. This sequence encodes CSARGQADTQYF.